The T cell receptor beta chain under discussion was sequenced for a study of T cell responses to AZD1222 COVID-19 vaccine. As for this clone: Antigen unknown.

Study-level findings and limits: Spike-specific TCR breadth and depth both grew after two AZD1222 doses.

Sequencing was performed with immunoSEQ multiplex PCR; in TCRdb, only in-frame clones are kept and a portion is missing. The table includes about 130,000 clones, about 91% detected once. V was trimmed by 0 bases and J by 6 bases, leaving 16 bases between them. Germline assignment: CDR1 SGHRS and CDR2 YFSETQ. The CDR3 contains 16 residues. The TCR comes from an adult in good health. The V and J genes are TRBV5-1 and TRBJ1-5; D is undetermined. The starting material was peripheral blood, obtained on day 0 of AZD1222 vaccination. The CDR3 loop reads CASSLGGTGVGQPQHF. Here the CDR3 DNA reads TGCGCCAGCAGCTTGGGCGGCACCGGGGTTGGTCAGCCCCAGCATTTT.